Each of the 30 T cell receptor beta chains below was sequenced from the same sample in a study of cytomegalovirus exposure and HLA in healthy donors. PCR was performed using 60 Vbeta and 13 Jbeta primers. Clones were sequenced by immunoSEQ multiplex PCR, and TCRdb holds only the in-frame ones, with some missing. The sample carries roughly 82,000 clones, approximately 70% recorded once. Material: PBMCs. These receptors were obtained from a woman aged 40 to 49 in good health and CMV-seropositive.

This clone was picked up one time. The gene calls are TRBV11-3 and TRBJ1-1; 7 bases are shared with TRBD1. The V segment lost 2 bases and the J segment 7 bases; nucleotides outside the gene matches: 10. This CDR3 contains 15 residues. Germline assignment: CDR1 SGHNT and CDR2 YENEEA. CDR3 sequence: CASSLIVDRVGEAFF. For the CDR3, the DNA is TGTGCCAGCAGCTTAATTGTAGACAGGGTGGGTGAAGCTTTCTTT.

The chain recombines TRBV30 with TRBJ1-2, with 8 nucleotides matching TRBD1. J gave up 7 bases and V 3 bases, and 7 bases lay outside the gene matches. The germline CDR1 and CDR2 sequences are GTSNPN and SVGIG (reference sequence). The CDR3 has 13 amino acids. The CDR3 DNA sequence: TGTGCCTGGAGATGGACAGGGATAGGTGGCTACACCTTC. As protein: CAWRWTGIGGYTF.

V usage is TRBV18 and J usage is TRBJ1-2, with no clear D. CDR3 length equals 12 residues. Germline V gives CDR1 KGHSH, CDR2 LQKENI. Trimming pared 4 bases from V and 8 bases from J, leaving 11 bases between. CDR3 protein: CASSQGEIGYTF. CDR3 in DNA: TGTGCCAGCTCACAAGGAGAGATCGGCTACACCTTC.

This clone was recorded a few times. The chain joins TRBV10-1 to TRBJ1-1; tentatively, D is TRBD1 (6 bases). V lost 8 bases and J 1 base, leaving 14 bases between the germline ends. Germline values: CDR1 WNHNN, CDR2 SYGVQD (reference sequence). The CDR3 contains 14 residues. CDR3 sequence reads: CASAVGHPNTEAFF. As DNA, the CDR3 is TGCGCCAGCGCCGTGGGACACCCGAACACTGAAGCTTTCTTT.

A remark on this clone: The sample carries other DNA sequences with the same CDR3. The rearrangement links TRBV10-1 to TRBJ2-7, with D unresolved. Trimming pared 0 bases from V and 1 base from J, leaving 7 bases between. The CDR3 runs to 14 residues. Germline lookup yields CDR1 WNHNN and CDR2 SYGVQD (reference sequence). The CDR3 DNA follows: TGCGCCAGCAGTGAGTCTGGCAGGTCCTACGAGCAGTACTTC. Its translation: CASSESGRSYEQYF.

This clone was seen more than once but under ten times. The chain recombines TRBV18 with TRBJ1-1, with 8 positions matching TRBD1. V trimming: 8 bases; J trimming: 4 bases; junction bases outside the gene matches: 6. The CDR3 extends over 13 amino acids. Germline CDR1 is KGHSH and CDR2 is LQKENI. In DNA, the CDR3 is TGTGCCAGCCGCCCTGGACAGGGCACTGAAGCTTTCTTT. This gives the protein CASRPGQGTEAFF.

The rearrangement joins TRBV5-4 to TRBJ2-1; TRBD2 might be the D (5 bases). Germline V gene lookup returns CDR1 SGHNT and CDR2 YYREEE (reference sequence). The CDR3 is made up of 12 amino acids. Trimming took off 4 bases at V and 9 bases at J, with 11 bases between the two ends. CDR3 DNA sequence: TGTGCCAGCAGCCTTGACCGGGGTGAGCAGTTCTTC. This translates into CASSLDRGEQFF.

This chain connects TRBV28 to TRBJ2-3, with D maybe TRBD1 (5 bases). CDR3 length equals 14 residues. Germline assignment: CDR1 MDHEN and CDR2 SYDVKM. With 5 bases removed from V and 8 bases from J, the gap between germline ends came to 17 bases. The CDR3 DNA reads as TGTGCCAGCAGTACCTACAGGCGCGAGAGTACGCAGTATTTT. It specifies CASSTYRRESTQYF.

This chain uses TRBV5-1 with TRBJ2-5; 10 nucleotides agree with TRBD2. Germline lookup yields CDR1 SGHRS and CDR2 YFSETQ. V lost 6 bases and J lost 5; bases outside the gene matches: 4. This CDR3 region has 13 residues. CDR3 sequence (DNA): TGCGCCAGCAATCTAGCGGGAGAGGAGACCCAGTACTTC. Its translation is CASNLAGEETQYF.

This chain links TRBV11-2 with TRBJ2-5; the D gene is possibly TRBD1 (6 bases). Germline values: CDR1 SGHAT, CDR2 FQNNGV. Between the trimmed V and J ends, which lost 7 bases and 5 bases, there was a span of 11 bases. The length of the CDR3 is 12 residues. Here the CDR3 DNA reads TGTGCCAGCAACTCTCAGGGGGAGACCCAGTACTTC. It encodes CASNSQGETQYF.

The CDR3 DNA sequence: TGTGCCTGGAGTGTACGCCCAGGAAACTATGGCTACACCTTC. As protein: CAWSVRPGNYGYTF. The rearrangement joins TRBV30 to TRBJ1-2; no firm D call. CDR3 size: 14 residues. Germline CDR1 is GTSNPN and CDR2 is SVGIG (reference sequence). Trimming cost V 0 bases and J 2 bases, with 10 bases left between them.

This clone was observed a few times. The CDR3 DNA sequence: TGTGCCAGCAGGCCCGCAGGGCTCCAAGAGACCCAGTACTTC. The encoded protein is CASRPAGLQETQYF. The chain has TRBV28 and TRBJ2-5, with a tentative D call TRBD1 (5 bases). The CDR3 has 14 amino acids. Germline assignment: CDR1 MDHEN and CDR2 SYDVKM. Deletions cut 6 bases from V and 1 base from J, with 12 bases between. Filled out from reference TRBV28 and TRBJ2-5, the complete variable domain reads DVKVTQSSRYLVKRTGEKVFLECVQDMDHENMFWYRQDPGLGLRLIYFSYDVKMKEKGDIPEGYSVSREKKERFSLILESASTNQTSMYLCASRPAGLQETQYFGPGTRLLVL.

In its sample, this clone was seen a few times. The chain uses TRBV5-6 and TRBJ2-1; D is unclear. Trimming took 6 bases from V and 9 from J, leaving 10 bases between them. CDR1 is SGHDT, CDR2 YYEEEE, per germline. The CDR3 length is 11 residues. The CDR3 bases are TGTGCCAGCATCTCGAACGGTGAGCAGTTCTTC. Its protein product is CASISNGEQFF.

This clone was seen more than once but under ten times. The rearrangement uses TRBV12-5 and TRBJ2-2, with D unclear. The CDR3 consists of 13 residues. Germline V gives CDR1 LGHNT, CDR2 FRNRAP. V lost 3 bases and J lost 7, with 9 bases in between. The CDR3 spells CASGLSYVGELFF. The DNA of the CDR3 is TGTGCTAGTGGTTTAAGCTATGTCGGGGAGCTGTTTTTT.

The rearrangement links TRBV7-2 to TRBJ2-3, with 9 bases matching TRBD2. The trim removed 5 bases at V and 6 bases at J, leaving 6 bases unmatched. Germline-derived CDR1 and CDR2 are SGHTA and FQGNSA. This CDR3 contains 14 residues. The DNA for the CDR3 is TGTGCCAGCAGCGCGGGGGGGCCTGGGGATACGCAGTATTTT. Protein product: CASSAGGPGDTQYF.

The rearrangement uses TRBV2 and TRBJ2-2; TRBD2 agrees at 10 bases. CDR3 size: 15 residues. The germline V gene has CDR1 SNHLY and CDR2 FYNNEI. With 2 bases clipped from V and 6 bases from J, the junction kept 3 bases outside the gene matches. The CDR3 region is CASSERAGGAGELFF. The CDR3 region has the DNA TGTGCCAGCAGTGAAAGAGCGGGGGGGGCCGGGGAGCTGTTTTTT.

V and J are TRBV5-5 and TRBJ1-1; D is unclear. This CDR3 spans 14 amino acids. V lost 4 bases, J lost 6 bases, and 16 bases lay in between. Germline CDR1 SGHKS, CDR2 YYEKEE (reference sequence). The CDR3 DNA is TGTGCCAGCAGCCTTATCCCCGGGTCCGCTGAAGCTTTCTTT. Its translation is CASSLIPGSAEAFF.

The rearrangement joins TRBV29-1 to TRBJ1-2; 10 bases are shared with TRBD1. CDR3 size: 12 residues. Per the germline V gene, CDR1 is SQVTM and CDR2 is ANQGSEA. V was pared by 7 bases and J by 6 bases, with 5 bases of the junction left unmatched. For the CDR3, the DNA is TGCAGCGCCGGACAGGGGGTAAATGGCTACACCTTC. The encoded protein is CSAGQGVNGYTF.

The genes are TRBV6-6 and TRBJ2-1; D gene uncertain. The CDR3 consists of 14 residues. Germline V gene data show CDR1 as MNHNY and CDR2 as SVGAGI (reference sequence). Trimming stripped 5 bases from V and 0 bases from J, with 8 bases between. CDR3: CASSPSSSYNEQFF. In nucleotides, the CDR3 is TGTGCCAGCAGTCCTTCCAGCTCCTACAATGAGCAGTTCTTC.

J is TRBJ2-7 and V is TRBV7-8, with D possibly matching TRBD2 (5 bases). The CDR3 contains 12 residues. Germline V gene lookup returns CDR1 SGHVS and CDR2 FQNEAQ. Trimming pared 1 base from V and 4 bases from J, leaving 5 bases between. Written as DNA, the CDR3 is TGTGCCAGCAGCTTAGGGGAGTACGAGCAGTACTTC. It is translated as CASSLGEYEQYF.

DNA for the CDR3: TGCGCCAGCAGCCAAGATATACGGGAGACCCAGTACTTC. This translates into CASSQDIRETQYF. V usage is TRBV4-3 and J usage is TRBJ2-5, with D hard to call. V was clipped by 0 bases and J by 5 bases, with 7 bases between them. The CDR3 runs 13 residues. Germline CDR1 reads LGHNA; CDR2 reads YSLEER.

The V and J genes are TRBV19 and TRBJ1-4; no firm D call. Germline values: CDR1 LNHDA, CDR2 SQIVND (reference sequence). The CDR3 consists of 15 residues. The V end was cut by 3 bases, the J end by 8 bases, with 16 bases between. The CDR3 protein is CASSIIVGSEEKLFF. CDR3 bases: TGTGCCAGTAGTATTATAGTGGGGAGCGAGGAAAAACTGTTTTTT. Full variable domain (missing parts from reference TRBV19 and TRBJ1-4): DGGITQSPKYLFRKEGQNVTLSCEQNLNHDAMYWYRQDPGQGLRLIYYSQIVNDFQKGDIAEGYSVSREKKESFPLTVTSAQKNPTAFYLCASSIIVGSEEKLFFGSGTQLSVL.

This clone has more than one count but fewer than ten. The V gene is TRBV5-1, the J gene TRBJ2-1; 7 nucleotides match TRBD2. Germline CDR1 and CDR2: SGHRS and YFSETQ. CDR3 length: 12 amino acids. J gave up 10 bases and V 0 bases, and 1 base lay outside the gene matches. CDR3 bases: TGCGCCAGCAGCTTGGCACTAGCGGAGCAGTTCTTC. It codes for CASSLALAEQFF.

The CDR3 sequence is CASSGPGTVQYEQYF. The CDR3, as DNA: TGTGCCAGCAGTGGCCCCGGGACAGTCCAGTACGAGCAGTACTTC. The rearrangement uses TRBV25-1 and TRBJ2-7; 7 bases fit TRBD1. The germline V gene encodes CDR1 MGHDK and CDR2 SYGVNS. This CDR3 is 15 amino acids long. After removal of 4 bases from V and 4 bases from J, the junction contained 10 bases not matched to a gene.

The chain carries TRBV5-1 and TRBJ2-5, with TRBD1 identical over 9 bases. The CDR3 is 15 amino acids. V lost 5 bases, J lost 5 bases, and 10 bases stayed unmatched. Germline assignment: CDR1 SGHRS and CDR2 YFSETQ. The chain's CDR3 is CASRSSGTGWETQYF. CDR3 in DNA: TGCGCCAGCAGGAGCTCGGGGACAGGGTGGGAGACCCAGTACTTC.

This clone is a singleton in its sample. V and J are TRBV9 and TRBJ2-2, with D possibly being TRBD1 (6 bases). The CDR3 runs to 16 residues. V dropped 0 bases and J dropped 2 bases, with 11 bases sitting between them. Germline V gives CDR1 SGDLS, CDR2 YYNGEE. The CDR3, as DNA: TGTGCCAGCAGCGTAGAATCAGGGGTAAACACCGGGGAGCTGTTTTTT. Protein product: CASSVESGVNTGELFF. The variable domain in full, with the rest retrieved from reference TRBV9 and TRBJ2-2, is DSGVTQTPKHLITATGQRVTLRCSPRSGDLSVYWYQQSLDQGLQFLIQYYNGEERAKGNILERFSAQQFPDLHSELNLSSLELGDSALYFCASSVESGVNTGELFFGEGSRLTVL.

The rearrangement uses TRBV7-9 and TRBJ1-5, with a possible D match to TRBD1 (5 bases). The CDR3 totals 16 residues. CDR1 is SEHNR, CDR2 FQNEAQ, per germline (reference sequence). Trimming took off 3 bases at V and 4 bases at J, with 16 bases between the two ends. CDR3 amino acids: CASSLWSEAGNQPQHF. CDR3 DNA sequence: TGTGCCAGCAGCTTGTGGTCAGAGGCAGGGAATCAGCCCCAGCATTTT.

This clone was observed a few times. The chain recombines TRBV7-3 with TRBJ2-3; 11 bases agree with TRBD2. The V gene end was trimmed by 6 bases and the J gene end by 0 bases; junction bases not matched to a gene: 5. The CDR3 is made up of 16 amino acids. Germline V gene lookup returns CDR1 SGHTA and CDR2 FQGTGA. The CDR3 DNA is TGTGCCAGCAGGACTAGCGGGGATTCTAGCACAGATACGCAGTATTTT. Encoded protein: CASRTSGDSSTDTQYF.

This clone has a handful of counts. This chain uses TRBV30 with TRBJ2-2, with D maybe TRBD2 (6 bases). Trimming cost V 6 bases and J 5 bases, with 13 bases left between them. The CDR3 runs to 13 residues. The V gene's germline CDR1 is GTSNPN and CDR2 SVGIG (reference sequence). The chain's CDR3 is CACGSPGTGELFF. The CDR3 DNA reads as TGTGCCTGCGGGAGCCCCGGGACCGGGGAGCTGTTTTTT. Filled out from reference TRBV30 and TRBJ2-2, the complete variable domain reads SQTIHQWPATLVQPVGSPLSLECTVEGTSNPNLYWYRQAAGRGLQLLFYSVGIGQISSEVPQNLSASRPQDRQFILSSKKLLLSDSGFYLCACGSPGTGELFFGEGSRLTVL.

The chain combines TRBV5-5 with TRBJ1-6; 8 bases match TRBD1. CDR3 length: 15 residues. With 4 bases clipped from V and 10 bases from J, the junction kept 10 bases outside the gene matches. CDR1 SGHKS and CDR2 YYEKEE come from the germline V gene (reference sequence). The DNA of the CDR3 is TGTGCCAGCAGCCAGATCGGACAGGGCGGATCACCCCTCCACTTT. The encoded protein is CASSQIGQGGSPLHF.